This TCR beta chain was captured in a study of Graves' ophthalmopathy and Graves' hyperthyroidism (dated by TCRdb to 2016 to 2018). About the study as a whole: Peripheral blood was collected before any treatment was given, at the time of initial diagnosis. To tell Graves' ophthalmopathy apart from Graves' hyperthyroidism, and to predict which patients would progress to ophthalmopathy, the study relied on TCR beta repertoire signatures. An independent validation cohort was composed of about 20 hyperthyroidism patients and over 15 patients who later progressed from hyperthyroidism to ophthalmopathy. In roughly 6 hyperthyroidism patients, the T-cell repertoires found in thyroid tissue were compared with those found in blood. A discovery set of 95 to 100 patients (43 ophthalmopathy, 55 to 60 stable hyperthyroidism) was enrolled to explore V-J signatures distinguishing ophthalmopathy from hyperthyroidism. In total, around 130 blood samples were TCR-sequenced: fewer than 50 ophthalmopathy, 75 hyperthyroidism and roughly 17 hyperthyroidism-to-ophthalmopathy patients. After sampling, hyperthyroidism patients received methimazole starting at 30 mg daily, and ophthalmopathy patients received high-dose intravenous methylprednisolone.

This clonotype was recorded at least ten times. Its specific antigen is unknown. Per-base qualities were not stored, and no clone one base away is much larger. The germline V gene sets CDR1 to SGHAT and CDR2 to FQNNGV. Unmatched junction bases come to 8, with V trimmed by 3 bases and J by 4 bases. Including the terminal cysteine and phenylalanine, the CDR3 comprises 15 residues. CDR3 DNA is the only sequence kept; it has 45 bases, read in frame from the first base. Ophthalmopathy patients had moderately to severely active disease, Clinical Activity Score of at least 3, NOSPECS grade of at least 4, and disease duration under 3 months. Anyone with other autoimmune diseases, uncontrolled infections, pregnancy or lactation was excluded from the study. Clinical symptoms, serum thyroxine, TRAb, thyroid ultrasound and orbital computed tomography formed the basis of the diagnosis. PBMCs were isolated from 7.5 to 10 ml of fresh peripheral blood by Ficoll-Paque density gradient centrifugation. Total RNA was extracted using Trizol reagent, and RNA quality was checked on an Agilent 2100 Bioanalyzer.

For repertoire sequencing, the TCR beta CDR3 regions were amplified from RNA transcripts. The first round of RT-PCR was done with HTBI primers and the Qiagen OneStep RT-PCR kit, and was followed by a second round of multiplex PCR, then size selection and purification. Sequencing of the libraries was carried out on an Illumina HiSeq2000 in paired-end mode with 100 bp reads. The published analysis was carried out like this. SOAPnuke was used for read processing, and reads with adapters, uncalled bases, a mean Phred below 15, or no exact constant-primer or identifier match were discarded. High-quality paired reads were merged with COPE v1.2.5. Unique nucleotide sequences were defined as clonotypes and aligned to IMGT TRB V, D and J references using MiTCR v1.1. The analysis was limited to V-J combinations with a frequency above 0.0001, which together covered 98% to 99.2% of repertoires. A TCR clonal expansion and chaos score per V-J combination was defined as the ratio of F50 clonal expansion to chaos observed in the TCRdist matrix. Features were reduced by Welch's t-statistics and random forest to over ten V-J combinations, which fed a naive Bayes classifier. Thyroid-blood repertoire similarity was quantified with the Morisita-Horn index. TCRdb reran the public reads through fastp at Q25 and MiXCR, keeping productive beta chains. One record per CDR3 amino acid sequence lists the most common genes and DNA. The V and J calls come from TCRdb's annotation, not from the publication. The sample contains under 350,000 distinct CDR3 sequences, under 20% of them found a single time. The top ten hold 12% of the sample.

Summary of the overall study and its limitations: In validation, the model predicted ophthalmopathy progression with about 70% sensitivity and approximately 72% specificity; eleven to twelve predicted patients were CT-confirmed with GO in a median of about 6.2 months. No statistical method was used to set the sample size in advance, and the investigators knew which group each participant was assigned to. The 13-signature model separated ophthalmopathy from stable hyperthyroidism with over 85% sensitivity and around 84% specificity in cross-validation, and 80%/75% in the test set. Most of the expanded thyroid clonotypes with a frequency above 0.001 were also detected in blood, and it was suggested that the thyroid immune response may be reflected by blood repertoires.

The chain is made from TRBV11-2 and TRBJ1-1; 7 bases in between match TRBD1. The receptor was derived from an adult man with Graves' ophthalmopathy. Material for sequencing was peripheral blood. The CDR3: CASSFDRVLSTEAFF. The sequence in DNA is TGTGCCAGCAGCTTCGACAGGGTTTTGAGCACTGAAGCTTTCTTT.